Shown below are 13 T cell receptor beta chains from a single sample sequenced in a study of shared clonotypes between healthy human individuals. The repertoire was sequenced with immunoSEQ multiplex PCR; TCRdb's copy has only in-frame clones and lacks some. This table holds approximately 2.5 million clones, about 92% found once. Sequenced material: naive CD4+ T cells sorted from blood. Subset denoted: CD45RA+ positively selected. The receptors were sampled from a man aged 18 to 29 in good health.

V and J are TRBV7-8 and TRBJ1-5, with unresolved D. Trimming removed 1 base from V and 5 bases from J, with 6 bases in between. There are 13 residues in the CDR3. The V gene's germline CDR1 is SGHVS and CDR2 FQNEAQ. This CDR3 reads CASSLGSDQPQHF. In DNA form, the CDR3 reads TGTGCCAGCAGCTTAGGGAGCGATCAGCCCCAGCATTTT.

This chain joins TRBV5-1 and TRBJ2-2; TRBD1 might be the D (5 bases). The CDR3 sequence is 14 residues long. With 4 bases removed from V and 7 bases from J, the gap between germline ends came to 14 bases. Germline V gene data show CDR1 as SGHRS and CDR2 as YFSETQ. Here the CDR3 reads CASSLTQVNGELFF. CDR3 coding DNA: TGCGCCAGCAGCCTAACACAGGTTAACGGGGAGCTGTTTTTT. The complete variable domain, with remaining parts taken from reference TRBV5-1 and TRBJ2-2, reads KAGVTQTPRYLIKTRGQQVTLSCSPISGHRSVSWYQQTPGQGLQFLFEYFSETQRNKGNFPGRFSGRQFSNSRSEMNVSTLELGDSALYLCASSLTQVNGELFFGEGSRLTVL.

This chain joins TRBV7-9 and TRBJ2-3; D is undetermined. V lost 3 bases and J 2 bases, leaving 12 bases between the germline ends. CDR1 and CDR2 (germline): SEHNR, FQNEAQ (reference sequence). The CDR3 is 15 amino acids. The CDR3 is CASSFTRRSTDTQYF. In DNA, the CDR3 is TGTGCCAGCAGCTTTACTCGGCGGTCCACAGATACGCAGTATTTT.

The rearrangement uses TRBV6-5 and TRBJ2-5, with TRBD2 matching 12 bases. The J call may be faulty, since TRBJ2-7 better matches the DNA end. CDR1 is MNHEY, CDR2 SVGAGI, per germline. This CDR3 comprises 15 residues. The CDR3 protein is CASHRFGTSGYEQYF. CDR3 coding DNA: TGTGCCAGCCATAGGTTCGGGACTAGCGGGTACGAGCAGTACTTC.

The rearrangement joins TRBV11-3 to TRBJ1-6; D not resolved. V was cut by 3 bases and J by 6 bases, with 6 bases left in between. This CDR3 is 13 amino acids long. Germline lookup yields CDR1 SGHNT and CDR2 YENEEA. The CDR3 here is CASSFTANSPLHF. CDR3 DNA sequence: TGTGCCAGCAGCTTCACGGCTAATTCACCCCTCCACTTT. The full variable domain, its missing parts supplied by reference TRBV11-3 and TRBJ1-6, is EAGVVQSPRYKIIEKKQPVAFWCNPISGHNTLYWYLQNLGQGPELLIRYENEEAVDDSQLPKDRFSAERLKGVDSTLKIQPAELGDSAVYLCASSFTANSPLHFGNGTRLTVT.

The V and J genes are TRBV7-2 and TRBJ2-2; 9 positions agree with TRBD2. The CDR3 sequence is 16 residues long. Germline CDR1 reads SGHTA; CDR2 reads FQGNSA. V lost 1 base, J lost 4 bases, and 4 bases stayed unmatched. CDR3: CASSLVSGSGTGELFF. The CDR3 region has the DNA TGTGCCAGCAGCTTAGTTAGCGGGAGCGGCACCGGGGAGCTGTTTTTT.

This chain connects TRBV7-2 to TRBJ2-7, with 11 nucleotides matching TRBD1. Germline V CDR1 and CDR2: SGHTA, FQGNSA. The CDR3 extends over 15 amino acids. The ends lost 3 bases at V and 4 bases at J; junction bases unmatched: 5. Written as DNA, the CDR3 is TGTGCCAGCAGCTTCTCCGGGACAGGGGGATACGAGCAGTACTTC. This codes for CASSFSGTGGYEQYF.

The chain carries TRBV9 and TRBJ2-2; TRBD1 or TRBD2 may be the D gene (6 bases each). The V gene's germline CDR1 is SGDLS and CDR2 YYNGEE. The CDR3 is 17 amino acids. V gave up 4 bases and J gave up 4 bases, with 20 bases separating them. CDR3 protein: CASSFFSGDKGTGELFF. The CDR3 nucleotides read TGTGCCAGCAGCTTCTTCTCGGGGGACAAGGGCACCGGGGAGCTGTTTTTT. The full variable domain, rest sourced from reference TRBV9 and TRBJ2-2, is DSGVTQTPKHLITATGQRVTLRCSPRSGDLSVYWYQQSLDQGLQFLIQYYNGEERAKGNILERFSAQQFPDLHSELNLSSLELGDSALYFCASSFFSGDKGTGELFFGEGSRLTVL.

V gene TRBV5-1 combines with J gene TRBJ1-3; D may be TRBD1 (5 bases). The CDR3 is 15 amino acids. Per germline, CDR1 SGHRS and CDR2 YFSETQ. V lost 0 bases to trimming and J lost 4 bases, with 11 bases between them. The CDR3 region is CASSLEAGKGNTIYF. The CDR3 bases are TGCGCCAGCAGCTTGGAGGCAGGGAAGGGAAACACCATATATTTT.

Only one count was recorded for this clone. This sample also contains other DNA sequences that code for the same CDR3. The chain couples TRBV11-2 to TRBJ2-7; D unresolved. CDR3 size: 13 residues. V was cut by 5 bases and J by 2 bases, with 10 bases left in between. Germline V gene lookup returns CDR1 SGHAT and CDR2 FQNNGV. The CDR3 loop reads CASSPDGPYEQYF. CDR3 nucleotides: TGTGCCAGCAGCCCTGATGGGCCCTACGAGCAGTACTTC.

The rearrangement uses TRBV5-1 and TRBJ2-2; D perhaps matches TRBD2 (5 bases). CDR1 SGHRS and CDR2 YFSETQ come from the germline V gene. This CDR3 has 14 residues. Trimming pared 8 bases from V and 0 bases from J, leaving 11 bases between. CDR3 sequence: CASSGSPNTGELFF. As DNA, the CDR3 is TGCGCCAGTTCGGGATCCCCGAACACCGGGGAGCTGTTTTTT. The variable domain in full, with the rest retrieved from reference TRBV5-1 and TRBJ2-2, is KAGVTQTPRYLIKTRGQQVTLSCSPISGHRSVSWYQQTPGQGLQFLFEYFSETQRNKGNFPGRFSGRQFSNSRSEMNVSTLELGDSALYLCASSGSPNTGELFFGEGSRLTVL.

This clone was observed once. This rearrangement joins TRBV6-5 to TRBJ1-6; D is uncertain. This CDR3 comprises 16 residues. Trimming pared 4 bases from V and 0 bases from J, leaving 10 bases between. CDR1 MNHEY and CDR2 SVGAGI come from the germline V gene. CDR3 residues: CASSSPTSSYNSPLHF. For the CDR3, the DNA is TGTGCCAGCAGTTCGCCGACGAGCTCCTATAATTCACCCCTCCACTTT.

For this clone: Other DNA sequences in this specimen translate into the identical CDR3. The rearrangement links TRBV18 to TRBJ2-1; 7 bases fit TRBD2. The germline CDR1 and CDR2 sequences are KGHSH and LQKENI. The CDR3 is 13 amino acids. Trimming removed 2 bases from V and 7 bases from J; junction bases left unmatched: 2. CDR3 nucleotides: TGTGCCAGCTCACCAGCCGGGGGGAATGAGCAGTTCTTC. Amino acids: CASSPAGGNEQFF.